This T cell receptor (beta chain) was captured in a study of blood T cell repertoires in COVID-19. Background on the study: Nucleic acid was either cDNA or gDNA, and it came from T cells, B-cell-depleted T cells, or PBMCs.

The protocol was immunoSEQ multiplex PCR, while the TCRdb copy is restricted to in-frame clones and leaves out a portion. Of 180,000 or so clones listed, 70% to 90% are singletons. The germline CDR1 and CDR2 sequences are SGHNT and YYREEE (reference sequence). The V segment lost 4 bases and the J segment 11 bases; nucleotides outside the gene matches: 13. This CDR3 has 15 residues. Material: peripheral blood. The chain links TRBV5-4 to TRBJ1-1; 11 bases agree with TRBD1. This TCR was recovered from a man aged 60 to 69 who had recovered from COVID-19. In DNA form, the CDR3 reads TGTGCCAGCAGCCCTCAAGTGGCGGGACAGGGGGGTGCTTTCTTT. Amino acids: CASSPQVAGQGGAFF.